Listed below are T cell receptor beta chains from one sample, sequenced in a study of T-cell reconstitution after alpha-beta-depleted transplantation in children. TCRdb passed the PCR reads through MiXCR, listing each CDR3 protein once. The top ten clones hold around 2% of a sample with about 490,000 distinct CDR3 sequences, approximately 10% of them seen once. The sample in question was PBMCs, obtained before TCRalphabeta/CD19-depleted stem cell transplant. These receptors originate from a child aged 2-15 years with inherited bone marrow failure, due to receive a stem cell transplant. The CDR3 runs from the conserved cysteine through the conserved F or W.

j_call: TRBJ2-1; v_call: TRBV7-9; cdr3_aa: CASSHTGTSRLEQFF
j_call: TRBJ2-7; v_call: TRBV7-2; cdr3_aa: CASSLDWGGSYEQNF
j_call: TRBJ2-1; v_call: TRBV7-9; cdr3_aa: CASSTDRGDEQFF
j_call: TRBJ2-7; v_call: TRBV27; cdr3_aa: CASSLSPTSYEQYF
j_call: TRBJ2-5; v_call: TRBV29-1; cdr3_aa: CSVEAPDRVETQYF
j_call: TRBJ1-2; v_call: TRBV6-5; cdr3_aa: CASSYSWSSYGYTF
j_call: TRBJ2-1; v_call: TRBV3-1; cdr3_aa: CASSQPGLPYNEQFF
j_call: TRBJ2-1; v_call: TRBV4-3; cdr3_aa: CASSQAPGQAHNEQFF
j_call: TRBJ2-7; v_call: TRBV6-5; cdr3_aa: CASSYASGWYEQYF
j_call: TRBJ2-5; v_call: TRBV5-6; cdr3_aa: CASRRDIGVETQYF
j_call: TRBJ2-2; v_call: TRBV12-3/TRBV12-4; cdr3_aa: CASSFSRYRDGELFF
j_call: TRBJ2-7; v_call: TRBV5-1; cdr3_aa: CASSSGITSGRAYEQYF
j_call: TRBJ1-2; v_call: TRBV12-3/TRBV12-4; cdr3_aa: CASSRTEGYTF
j_call: TRBJ2-1; v_call: TRBV7-9; cdr3_aa: CASSLELGVEQFF
j_call: TRBJ2-7; v_call: TRBV18; cdr3_aa: CASSPPTQPDSYEQYF
j_call: TRBJ1-1; v_call: TRBV7-2; cdr3_aa: CASSLAGLYTEAFF
j_call: TRBJ2-2; v_call: TRBV7-2; cdr3_aa: CASSLRDKAGELFF
j_call: TRBJ1-4; v_call: TRBV6-1; cdr3_aa: CASSRDRENEKLFF
j_call: TRBJ2-7; v_call: TRBV21-1; cdr3_aa: CASSRGGESSYEQYF
j_call: TRBJ1-2; v_call: TRBV5-1; cdr3_aa: CASKEGQGGYGYTF
j_call: TRBJ2-7; v_call: TRBV20-1; cdr3_aa: CSAILGEGYEQYF
j_call: TRBJ1-5; v_call: TRBV20-1; cdr3_aa: CSAIQASQPQHF
j_call: TRBJ1-2; v_call: TRBV10-3; cdr3_aa: CAITLGAPSLDYTF
j_call: TRBJ2-7; v_call: TRBV5-6; cdr3_aa: CASSLGLAGTWNEQYF
j_call: TRBJ2-7; v_call: TRBV29-1; cdr3_aa: CSVRQGPSYEQYF
j_call: TRBJ1-2; v_call: TRBV6-5; cdr3_aa: CASSWGRWDGYTF
j_call: TRBJ2-5; v_call: TRBV28; cdr3_aa: CASSRAPLGMETQYF
j_call: TRBJ2-7; v_call: TRBV12-3/TRBV12-4; cdr3_aa: CASSLWDRTLEQYF
j_call: TRBJ2-3; v_call: TRBV29-1; cdr3_aa: CSVESSTTDTQYF
j_call: TRBJ2-3; v_call: TRBV29-1; cdr3_aa: CSVRLAANTDTQYF
j_call: TRBJ2-7; v_call: TRBV27; cdr3_aa: CASSQDRGLFEQYF
j_call: TRBJ2-7; v_call: TRBV10-3; cdr3_aa: CAISGGGTASYEQYF
j_call: TRBJ2-3; v_call: TRBV11-2; cdr3_aa: CASSLVLTSGGSDNTQYF
j_call: TRBJ2-7; v_call: TRBV6-1; cdr3_aa: CASSGATSASRYRQYF
j_call: TRBJ2-1; v_call: TRBV30; cdr3_aa: CAWTGENEQFF
j_call: TRBJ1-4; v_call: TRBV28; cdr3_aa: CASSFQGTPGWKLFF
j_call: TRBJ2-5; v_call: TRBV27; cdr3_aa: CASSLWGGRAVETQYF
j_call: TRBJ2-6; v_call: TRBV10-3; cdr3_aa: CAISESTPGANVLTF
j_call: TRBJ1-2; v_call: TRBV12-3/TRBV12-4; cdr3_aa: CASRRSYGYTF
j_call: TRBJ2-7; v_call: TRBV9; cdr3_aa: CASSVASSYEQYF
j_call: TRBJ2-7; v_call: TRBV20-1; cdr3_aa: CSARDFPYEQYF